The sequence of this T cell receptor beta chain was determined in a study of blood T cell repertoires in COVID-19. Profiling relied on immunoSEQ multiplex PCR, and the TCRdb table lists in-frame clones only, not all of them. Of about 330,000 clones in the sample, roughly 86% are singletons; the top ten hold 7.5% to 10%. The CDR3 is 15 amino acids. The V end lost 6 bases, the J end lost 1 base, and 16 bases lay between the germline ends. Germline values: CDR1 SGHRS, CDR2 YFSETQ. There are a few counts of this clone. The chain uses TRBV5-1 and TRBJ2-5; D possibly corresponds to TRBD1 (6 bases). Material: peripheral blood. This clonotype was sampled from a young man with COVID-19, enrolled during active disease. CDR3 in DNA: TGCGCCAGCATCCCCAGGTGGGGGCTCCAAGAGACCCAGTACTTC. Amino acid sequence: CASIPRWGLQETQYF.